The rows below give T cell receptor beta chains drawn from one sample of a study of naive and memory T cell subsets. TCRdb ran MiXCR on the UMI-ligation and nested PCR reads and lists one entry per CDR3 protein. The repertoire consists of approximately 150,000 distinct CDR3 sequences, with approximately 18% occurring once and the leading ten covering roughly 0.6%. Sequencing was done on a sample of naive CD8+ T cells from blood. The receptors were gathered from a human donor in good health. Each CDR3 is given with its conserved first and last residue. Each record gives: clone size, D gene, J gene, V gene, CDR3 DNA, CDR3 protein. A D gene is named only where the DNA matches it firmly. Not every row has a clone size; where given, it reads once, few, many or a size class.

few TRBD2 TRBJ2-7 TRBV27 TGTGCCAGCAGCTTCACTAGCGGACACGAGCAGTACTTC CASSFTSGHEQYF
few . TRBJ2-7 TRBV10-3 TGTGCCATCAGCCCCCACGGACAGTTCTACGAGCAGTACTTC CAISPHGQFYEQYF
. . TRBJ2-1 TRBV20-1 TGCAGTGCTATGTGGGGGAATGAGCAGTTCTTC CSAMWGNEQFF
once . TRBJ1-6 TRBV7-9 TGTGCCAGCAGCTTAGGTCAGACCATCAACAATTCACCCCTCCACTTT CASSLGQTINNSPLHF
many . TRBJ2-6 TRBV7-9 TGTGCCAGCAGCTTAAAAAGTCCAATCTCTGGGGCCAACGTCCTGACTTTC CASSLKSPISGANVLTF
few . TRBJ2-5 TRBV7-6 TGTGCCAGCAGCTACGGTTTAGGCCAGTACTTC CASSYGLGQYF
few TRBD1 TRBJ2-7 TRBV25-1 TGTGCCAGCAGTGAAGGACAGGCCGGGGTCGACGAGCAGTACTTC CASSEGQAGVDEQYF
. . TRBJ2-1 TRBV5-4 TGTGCCAGCAGCTTGTATCTAGGTTACAATGAGCAGTTCTTC CASSLYLGYNEQFF
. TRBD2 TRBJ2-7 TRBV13 TGTGCCAGCAGCTTTTCTAGCGGGAGTATGGGGCAGTACTTC CASSFSSGSMGQYF
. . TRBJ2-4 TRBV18 TGTGCCAGCTCACCTGGGGAGGCCAAAAACATTCAGTACTTC CASSPGEAKNIQYF
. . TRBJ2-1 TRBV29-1 TGCAGCGCCGGGGGTGGTACCTACAATGAGCAGTTCTTC CSAGGGTYNEQFF
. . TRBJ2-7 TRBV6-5 TGTGCCAGCAGTTACGTCGGGTCTTACGAGCAGTACTTC CASSYVGSYEQYF
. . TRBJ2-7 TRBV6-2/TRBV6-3 TGTGCCAGCAGTTATGGGGGGACACAGATCTACGAGCAGTACTTC CASSYGGTQIYEQYF
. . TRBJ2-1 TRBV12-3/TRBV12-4 TGTGCCAGCAGCGCGTGGCTCGGGGATGAGCAGTTCTTC CASSAWLGDEQFF
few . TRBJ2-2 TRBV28 TGTGCCAGCACCTCGGGGGACAGATACACCGGGGAGCTGTTTTTT CASTSGDRYTGELFF
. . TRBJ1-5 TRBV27 TGTGCCAGCAGTTTTTCTGGGACGGATCAGCCCCAGCATTTT CASSFSGTDQPQHF
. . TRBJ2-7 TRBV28 TGTGCCAGCAGTTTAGGGCTATCCGCCTACGAGCAGTACTTC CASSLGLSAYEQYF
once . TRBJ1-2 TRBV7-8 TGTGCCAGCAGCTTAGTGGGGAACTATGGCTACACCTTC CASSLVGNYGYTF
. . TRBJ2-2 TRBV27 TGTGCCAGCATTGACATGGTGGGGAACACCGGGGAGCTGTTTTTT CASIDMVGNTGELFF
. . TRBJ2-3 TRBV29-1 TGCAGCGTCACGGGGGATACGCAGTATTTT CSVTGDTQYF
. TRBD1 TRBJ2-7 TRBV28 TGTGCCAGCAGTTTCTCTAGACAGGGTTTCCCCTACGAGCAGTACTTC CASSFSRQGFPYEQYF
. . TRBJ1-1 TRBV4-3 TGCGCCAGCAGCCCCACGTCTTACGGGAACACTGAAGCTTTCTTT CASSPTSYGNTEAFF